Following are 16 T cell receptor beta chains from one sample sequenced in a study of PD-1 blockade in classical Hodgkin lymphoma. Brentuximab vedotin exposure varied among the patients, all of whom had relapsed after autologous stem cell transplantation. Using immunoSEQ multiplex PCR, the repertoire was profiled, and TCRdb retains in-frame clones only, with some absent. The top ten hold 22% of the sample, which has some 84,000 clones, about nine tenths seen once. The source was peripheral blood mononuclear cells (PBMCs), collected at baseline. The source is a human donor with classical Hodgkin lymphoma.

V gene TRBV7-2 combines with J gene TRBJ2-1, with a possible D match to TRBD2 (5 bases). The V gene lost 5 bases and the J gene lost 9 bases, with 11 bases spanning the gap. Germline assignment: CDR1 SGHTA and CDR2 FQGNSA. The CDR3 totals 12 residues. Here the CDR3 DNA reads TGTGCCAGCAGCATCGGACTTTCTGAGCAGTTCTTC. Encoded protein: CASSIGLSEQFF.

The chain recombines TRBV7-9 with TRBJ1-2; 7 nucleotides agree with TRBD1. The germline V gene has CDR1 SEHNR and CDR2 FQNEAQ (reference sequence). Trimming took 4 bases from V and 5 from J; bases not matched to a gene: 22. The CDR3 covers 19 residues. The CDR3 here is CASSSRDSHFEINPYGYTF. CDR3 bases: TGTGCCAGCAGCTCCCGGGACAGCCACTTCGAAATAAACCCTTATGGCTACACCTTC. Supplemented by reference TRBV7-9 and TRBJ1-2, the full variable domain reads DTGVSQNPRHKITKRGQNVTFRCDPISEHNRLYWYRQTLGQGPEFLTYFQNEAQLEKSRLLSDRFSAERPKGSFSTLEIQRTEQGDSAMYLCASSSRDSHFEINPYGYTFGSGTRLTVV.

This sequence joins TRBV28 and TRBJ1-2, with D possibly being TRBD1 (5 bases). V was trimmed by 4 bases and J by 4 bases, leaving 16 bases between them. CDR3 length: 15 residues. The germline V gene encodes CDR1 MDHEN and CDR2 SYDVKM. Here the CDR3 reads CASSWDGSLAYGYTF. The CDR3, as DNA: TGTGCCAGCAGTTGGGACGGCAGTTTAGCCTATGGCTACACCTTC.

CDR3 DNA sequence: TGTGCCAGCAGTTACAGGGGGCTGGGCATTCAGTACTTC. It codes for CASSYRGLGIQYF. V and J are TRBV6-6 and TRBJ2-4; TRBD1 matches at 7 bases. Germline CDR1 MNHNY, CDR2 SVGAGI (reference sequence). The junction had 4 bases not matched to a gene; V was cut back by 2 bases and J by 9 bases. The CDR3 is made up of 13 amino acids.

CDR3 bases: TGTGCCAGCAGTTTACGACAGGGACTTATCTCTAACTATGGCTACACCTTC. Translating gives CASSLRQGLISNYGYTF. This sequence joins TRBV28 and TRBJ1-2; TRBD1 matches 7 bases. V lost 2 bases to trimming and J lost 0 bases; unmatched junction nucleotides: 9. Germline lookup yields CDR1 MDHEN and CDR2 SYDVKM. This CDR3 is built from 17 residues.

In this sample, this clone turned up once. The identical CDR3 is also encoded by other nucleotide sequences in the sample. V is TRBV6-1 and J is TRBJ2-7, with a weak D call TRBD2 (5 bases). V lost 6 bases and J lost 7, with 13 bases in between. This CDR3 region has 12 residues. CDR1 and CDR2 from the germline V gene are MNHNS and SASEGT. This chain's CDR3 is CASRLGDGEQYF. Written as DNA, the CDR3 is TGTGCCAGCAGGCTGGGAGACGGGGAGCAGTACTTC.

This clone was detected a few times. The rearrangement links TRBV7-6 to TRBJ2-2; D may match TRBD1 or TRBD2 (5 bases each). The germline V and J ends were trimmed by 7 bases and 5 bases, with 14 bases remaining between them. Germline loops: CDR1 SGHVS, CDR2 FNYEAQ. The CDR3 sequence is 14 residues long. CDR3 nucleotide sequence: TGTGCCAGCACCAAGAGGGGCGGAACCGGGGAGCTGTTTTTT. Translated, it gives CASTKRGGTGELFF. The full variable domain, in which reference TRBV7-6 and TRBJ2-2 provide the parts outside the CDR3, is GAGVSQSPRYKVTKRGQDVALRCDPISGHVSLYWYRQALGQGPEFLTYFNYEAQQDKSGLPNDRFSAERPEGSISTLTIQRTEQRDSAMYRCASTKRGGTGELFFGEGSRLTVL.

The CDR3 loop is CASSGGRSGSGELFF. The CDR3 bases are TGTGCCAGCAGTGGGGGGCGATCTGGATCCGGGGAGCTGTTTTTT. The chain joins TRBV6-1 to TRBJ2-2; tentative D call: TRBD1 (6 bases). This CDR3 has 15 residues. The germline gives CDR1 MNHNS, CDR2 SASEGT. V lost 4 bases, J lost 6 bases, and 15 bases lay in between.

The rearrangement links TRBV11-2 to TRBJ2-1; 8 bases match TRBD2. Germline-derived CDR1 and CDR2 are SGHAT and FQNNGV. This CDR3 spans 16 amino acids. V lost 1 base, J lost 2 bases, and 4 bases stayed unmatched. The DNA of the CDR3 is TGTGCCAGCAGCTTAGCTGGTAGCGGGACCTACAATGAGCAGTTCTTC. Translation gives CASSLAGSGTYNEQFF.

The V call is TRBV5-1, the J call TRBJ2-7, with D perhaps TRBD2 (5 bases). Germline lookup yields CDR1 SGHRS and CDR2 YFSETQ. The CDR3 extends over 14 amino acids. The germline V and J ends were trimmed by 4 bases and 2 bases, with 13 bases remaining between them. CDR3 loop: CASSPRDGAYEQYF. The DNA for the CDR3 is TGCGCCAGCAGCCCTCGAGACGGGGCCTACGAGCAGTACTTC.

The chain uses TRBV4-2 and TRBJ2-5, with 9 bases matching TRBD2. Germline V lookup: CDR1 LGHNA, CDR2 YNFKEQ. V shed 0 bases and J 6 bases; nucleotides not matched to a gene: 14. The CDR3 consists of 18 residues. CDR3 residues: CASSQETAGGPRSQTQYF. The CDR3 coding sequence is TGTGCCAGCAGCCAAGAGACGGCGGGAGGGCCGCGGAGCCAGACCCAGTACTTC.

This rearrangement joins TRBV6-5 to TRBJ1-4; TRBD1 is a possible D gene (5 bases). V was trimmed by 3 bases and J by 7 bases, leaving 12 bases between them. This CDR3 spans 14 amino acids. CDR1 is MNHEY and CDR2 is SVGAGI in the germline V gene. The CDR3 sequence: CASSYLGEVEKLFF. CDR3 bases: TGTGCCAGCAGTTATTTGGGGGAGGTTGAAAAACTGTTTTTT.

This chain connects TRBV6-6 to TRBJ1-1, with TRBD1 matching over 8 bases. The CDR3 runs to 15 residues. CDR1 is MNHNY, CDR2 SVGAGI, per germline (reference sequence). V was clipped by 0 bases and J by 1 base; unmatched bases: 1. This CDR3 reads CASSYSDRGNTEAFF. The CDR3 region has the DNA TGTGCCAGCAGTTACTCAGACAGGGGGAACACTGAAGCTTTCTTT.

This sequence joins TRBV5-6 and TRBJ2-3; 8 bases are a match to TRBD1. The CDR3 loop spans 14 amino acids. The V and J ends lost 1 base and 6 bases, in that order; junction bases with no gene match: 4. The germline gives CDR1 SGHDT, CDR2 YYEEEE. CDR3 nucleotides: TGTGCCAGCAGCTTGACAGGGGGTTGGGATACGCAGTATTTT. This codes for CASSLTGGWDTQYF. The full variable domain, in which reference TRBV5-6 and TRBJ2-3 provide the parts outside the CDR3, is DAGVTQSPTHLIKTRGQQVTLRCSPKSGHDTVSWYQQALGQGPQFIFQYYEEEERQRGNFPDRFSGHQFPNYSSELNVNALLLGDSALYLCASSLTGGWDTQYFGPGTRLTVL.

The J gene is TRBJ2-7, the V gene TRBV2; the D gene could be TRBD1 or TRBD2 (5 bases each). Germline V gene data show CDR1 as SNHLY and CDR2 as FYNNEI. V was trimmed by 6 bases and J by 2 bases, leaving 17 bases between them. This CDR3 is 15 amino acids long. In DNA, the CDR3 is TGTGCCAGCAGGTTCCGGGACGGCCTAGCCTACGAGCAGTACTTC. Its protein is CASRFRDGLAYEQYF.

The chain combines TRBV6-6 with TRBJ1-4; unclear D gene. Germline CDR1 and CDR2: MNHNY and SVGAGI (reference sequence). The CDR3 sequence is 16 residues long. Trimming cost V 2 bases and J 2 bases, with 12 bases left between them. The CDR3 loop is CASSYPLLTTNEKLFF. CDR3 sequence (DNA): TGTGCCAGCAGTTACCCCCTCCTGACTACTAATGAAAAACTGTTTTTT.